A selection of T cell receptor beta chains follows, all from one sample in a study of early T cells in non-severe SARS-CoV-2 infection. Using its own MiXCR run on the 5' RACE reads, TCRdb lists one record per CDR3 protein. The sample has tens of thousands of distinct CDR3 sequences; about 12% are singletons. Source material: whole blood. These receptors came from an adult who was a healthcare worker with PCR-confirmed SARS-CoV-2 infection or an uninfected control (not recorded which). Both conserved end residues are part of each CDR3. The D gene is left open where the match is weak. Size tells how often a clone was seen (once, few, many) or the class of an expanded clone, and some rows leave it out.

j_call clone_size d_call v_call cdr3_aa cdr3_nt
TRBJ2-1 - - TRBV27 CASSLGTSLAYNEQFF TGTGCCAGCAGTTTAGGGACTTCGCTAGCCTACAATGAGCAGTTCTTC
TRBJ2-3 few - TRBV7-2 CASSLEGRITDTQYF TGTGCCAGCAGCTTAGAGGGTAGGATCACAGATACGCAGTATTTT
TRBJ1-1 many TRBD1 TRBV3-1 CASSRYRGREGNTEAFF TGTGCCAGCAGCCGGTACAGGGGGCGTGAGGGGAACACTGAAGCTTTCTTT
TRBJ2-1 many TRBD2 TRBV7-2 CASSSFSGSRFGNEQFF TGTGCCAGCAGCTCATTCAGCGGGAGTAGGTTTGGGAATGAGCAGTTCTTC
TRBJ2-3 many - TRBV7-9 CASSYRASTDTQYF TGTGCCAGCAGCTACAGGGCTAGCACAGATACGCAGTATTTT
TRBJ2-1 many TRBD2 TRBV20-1 CSARTSGRANEQFF TGCAGTGCCAGGACTAGCGGGAGGGCCAATGAGCAGTTCTTC
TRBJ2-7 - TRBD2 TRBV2 CASSRTSGSYEQYF TGTGCCAGCAGTCGGACTAGCGGGAGTTACGAGCAGTACTTC
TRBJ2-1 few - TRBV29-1 CSVDRGGHEQFF TGCAGCGTTGACAGGGGCGGGCATGAGCAGTTCTTC
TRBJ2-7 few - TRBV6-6 CASAGGGGAREQYF TGTGCCAGCGCCGGGGGTGGGGGCGCCCGAGAGCAGTACTTC
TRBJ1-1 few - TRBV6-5 CASSYSPLGAVTEAFF TGTGCCAGCAGTTACTCGCCACTAGGGGCGGTTACTGAAGCTTTCTTT
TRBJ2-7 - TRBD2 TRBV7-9 CASSPETSEDEQYF TGTGCCAGCAGCCCAGAGACTAGCGAGGACGAGCAGTACTTC
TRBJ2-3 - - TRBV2 CASNSGAASTDTQYF TGTGCCAGCAACTCCGGAGCCGCTAGCACAGATACGCAGTATTTT
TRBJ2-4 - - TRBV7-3 CASSLDGTIQYF TGTGCCAGCAGCCTAGACGGGACTATTCAGTACTTC
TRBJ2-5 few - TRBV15 CATSPDGTETQYF TGTGCCACCAGCCCGGATGGCACGGAGACCCAGTACTTC
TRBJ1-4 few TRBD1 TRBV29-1 CSVEADRGREKLFF TGCAGCGTTGAAGCGGACAGGGGAAGGGAAAAACTGTTTTTT
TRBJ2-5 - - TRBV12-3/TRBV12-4 CASSLGRQLETQYF TGTGCCAGCAGCCTTGGGAGACAGTTAGAGACCCAGTACTTC
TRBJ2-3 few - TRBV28 CASIRGNGRTDTQYF TGTGCCAGCATCCGGGGGAACGGGCGCACAGATACGCAGTATTTT
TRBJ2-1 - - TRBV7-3 CASSLTGDSYNEQFF TGTGCCAGCAGCTTAACGGGCGACTCTTACAATGAGCAGTTCTTC
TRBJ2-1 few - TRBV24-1 CATSGVGRAGNEQFF TGTGCCACCAGTGGCGTGGGCAGGGCCGGCAATGAGCAGTTCTTC
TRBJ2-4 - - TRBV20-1 CSATSSIQYF TGCAGTGCTACCTCGAGCATTCAGTACTTC
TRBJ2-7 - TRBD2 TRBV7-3 CASSPGGITKSEQYF TGTGCCAGCAGCCCGGGAGGGATTACGAAGAGCGAGCAGTACTTC
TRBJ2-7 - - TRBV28 CASSLPGDLYEQYF TGTGCCAGCAGTCTACCGGGGGACTTATACGAGCAGTACTTC
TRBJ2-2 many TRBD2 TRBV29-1 CSVGVTSRTGELFF TGCAGCGTTGGGGTGACTAGCAGGACCGGGGAGCTGTTTTTT
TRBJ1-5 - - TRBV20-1 CSAREGYNQPQHF TGCAGTGCTAGAGAAGGCTACAATCAGCCCCAGCATTTT
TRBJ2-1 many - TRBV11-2 CASRQAQGVMNEQFF TGTGCCAGCAGACAAGCTCAGGGCGTAATGAATGAGCAGTTCTTC
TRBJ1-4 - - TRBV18 CASHRGATNEKLFF TGTGCCAGCCACCGGGGGGCAACTAATGAAAAACTGTTTTTT